These T cell receptor beta chains were read from a single sample in a study of shared clonotypes between healthy human individuals. The data were produced by immunoSEQ multiplex PCR, yet TCRdb's version contains in-frame clones alone and is incomplete. The sample lists some 1 million clones, 70% to 80% occurring once. Source material: memory CD4+ T cells sorted from blood. These receptors came from a man aged 18 to 29 in good health. Each CDR3 is given without its conserved first and last residue.

J	V	CDR3
TRBJ1-3	TRBV9	ASSVAGGGGNTIY
TRBJ2-5	TRBV4-2	ASSSGGTQETQY
TRBJ2-5	TRBV18	ASSLGHGEGQETQY
TRBJ2-5	TRBV28	ASSLQDRVKETQY
TRBJ1-2	TRBV28	ASGQNYGYT
TRBJ1-2	TRBV28	ASSPQGIGAGYT
TRBJ1-1	TRBV18	ASSEHWGVNTEAF
TRBJ2-7	TRBV19	ASSMQGAYEQY
TRBJ2-4	TRBV19	ASSIVQLASKNIQY
TRBJ1-1	TRBV19	ASSYREGTEAF
TRBJ2-5	TRBV5-4	ASSLVDRGEETQY
TRBJ1-2	TRBV15	ATSRDEVGQLLGYT
TRBJ1-3	TRBV2	ASSDRVGGNTIY
TRBJ2-2	TRBV18	ASSPASGKGQITGELF
TRBJ1-1	TRBV10-3	ATSDTTNTEAF
TRBJ2-3	TRBV27	ASSDEYGPTDTQY
TRBJ2-7	TRBV30	AWSPGQASSEQY
TRBJ2-7	TRBV19	ASSLAQGMYEQY
TRBJ2-2	TRBV7-9	ASSLVEAGTGELF
TRBJ2-1	TRBV18	ASSQTGGGTNEQF
TRBJ2-1	TRBV9	ASSARGGQWNEQF
TRBJ2-2	TRBV18	ASSPQAGAQYLTNTGELF
TRBJ2-2	TRBV27	ASSVWLNTGELF
TRBJ1-2	TRBV9	ASSPYQQGRGYGYT
TRBJ1-5	TRBV6-6	ASTASLLNQPQH
TRBJ1-2	TRBV7-2	ASSWDGPYGYT